The sequence of this T cell receptor (beta chain) was determined in a study of T cells in Graves' hyperthyroidism and ophthalmopathy. Study context: Peripheral blood was taken when the disease was first diagnosed, before any treatment began.

V lost 5 bases and J 4 bases, leaving 20 bases between the germline ends. Germline loops: CDR1 MNHEY, CDR2 SMNVEV (reference sequence). CDR3 length equals 16 residues. This clonotype was observed many times. Its antigen is unidentified. RNA transcripts were the template for amplifying TCR beta CDR3 regions. Researchers ran a first-round RT-PCR on the TCR CDR3 using the HTBI primer set. TCRdb re-analysed the multiplex PCR reads in MiXCR, keeping a single row per CDR3 protein. The sample holds over 300,000 distinct CDR3 sequences, approximately 15% seen once. Uncontrolled infection, other autoimmune disease, pregnancy or lactation barred patients from enrollment. On the basis of clinical symptoms, serum thyroxine and TRAb, thyroid ultrasound and orbital computed tomography, diagnoses were made. Study-wide results and limits: Classification by a 13 V-J model distinguished ophthalmopathy from stable hyperthyroidism.

This TCR derives from a woman in her fifties or sixties with Graves' hyperthyroidism. The sample was blood. This chain uses TRBV27 with TRBJ1-1; D might be TRBD1 (6 bases). DNA of the CDR3: TGTGCCAGCAGTCCCGCCGGGGGGGCGCGGGGCACTGAAGCTTTCTTT. Translation gives CASSPAGGARGTEAFF.